A selection of T cell receptor beta chains follows, all from one sample in a study of CD8+CD57+ T cells in acquired aplastic anemia. MiXCR, run by TCRdb on the reads, gives a single entry per CDR3 protein. The sample has around 430,000 distinct CDR3 sequences, 25% to 40% seen once; the top ten hold roughly 0.89%. Sequenced sample: sorted CD4+, CD8+, or CD8+CD57+ T cells (not recorded which) from PBMCs. These receptors were obtained from a human donor with aplastic anemia. Each CDR3 is given with its conserved first and last residue. The D gene is left open where the match is weak. Clone size is not always given. Where it is, it says once, few, many or a class for expanded clones.

J,D,V,size,DNA,CDR3
TRBJ2-1,NA,TRBV10-3,many,TGTGCCATCAGTGATAGGGGGTCGTCCTACAATGAGCAGTTCTTC,CAISDRGSSYNEQFF
TRBJ2-3,NA,TRBV20-1,many,TGCAGTGCTGGACTGCTGAGGGGTACGCAGTATTTT,CSAGLLRGTQYF
TRBJ2-4,TRBD2,TRBV11-2,few,TGTGCCAGCAGCTCACGTCGACTAGCGGGGGCCGATCAGTACTTC,CASSSRRLAGADQYF
TRBJ1-4,NA,TRBV4-3,few,TGCGCCAGCAGCCACTCGATAACGGCTGAAAAACTGTTTTTT,CASSHSITAEKLFF
TRBJ2-4,TRBD1,TRBV19,many,TGTGCCAGTAGTACCTACGGACAGGGGGCGGTCATTCAGTACTTC,CASSTYGQGAVIQYF
TRBJ1-2,NA,TRBV7-3,many,TGTGCCAGCAGCCCCGTAGGTCAGGGGAACGGTGGCTACACCTTC,CASSPVGQGNGGYTF
TRBJ2-5,TRBD2,TRBV10-3,many,TGTGCCGCCTCCGGGACTAGCTTTACAGAGACCCAGTACTTC,CAASGTSFTETQYF
TRBJ2-1,TRBD2,TRBV20-1,few,TGCAGTGTCAAAAGCGGGGCTCAAAATTCCTACAATGAGCAGTTCTTC,CSVKSGAQNSYNEQFF
TRBJ1-1,NA,TRBV20-1,few,TGCAGTGCTAACTCGCCTCAGGGAGGCACTGAAGCTTTCTTT,CSANSPQGGTEAFF
TRBJ2-7,TRBD1,TRBV14,NA,TGTGCCAGCAACCCGACAGGGCGGCTTTACGAGCAGTACTTC,CASNPTGRLYEQYF
TRBJ2-7,NA,TRBV20-1,NA,TGCAGTGCTAGCGGAGGGGATTACGAGCAGTACTTC,CSASGGDYEQYF
TRBJ2-3,TRBD1,TRBV11-1,NA,TGTGCCAGCAGCTTGGACAGGGGGAGTATTGGCGGGCAGTATTTT,CASSLDRGSIGGQYF
TRBJ1-1,NA,TRBV12-3/TRBV12-4,NA,TGCGCCAGCAGCTTTAGGGGGAACACTGAAGCTTTCTTT,CASSFRGNTEAFF
TRBJ2-7,TRBD2,TRBV4-1,NA,TGCGCCAGCAGCCATGGACTAGTCGATTTGGCCTACGAGCAGTACTTC,CASSHGLVDLAYEQYF